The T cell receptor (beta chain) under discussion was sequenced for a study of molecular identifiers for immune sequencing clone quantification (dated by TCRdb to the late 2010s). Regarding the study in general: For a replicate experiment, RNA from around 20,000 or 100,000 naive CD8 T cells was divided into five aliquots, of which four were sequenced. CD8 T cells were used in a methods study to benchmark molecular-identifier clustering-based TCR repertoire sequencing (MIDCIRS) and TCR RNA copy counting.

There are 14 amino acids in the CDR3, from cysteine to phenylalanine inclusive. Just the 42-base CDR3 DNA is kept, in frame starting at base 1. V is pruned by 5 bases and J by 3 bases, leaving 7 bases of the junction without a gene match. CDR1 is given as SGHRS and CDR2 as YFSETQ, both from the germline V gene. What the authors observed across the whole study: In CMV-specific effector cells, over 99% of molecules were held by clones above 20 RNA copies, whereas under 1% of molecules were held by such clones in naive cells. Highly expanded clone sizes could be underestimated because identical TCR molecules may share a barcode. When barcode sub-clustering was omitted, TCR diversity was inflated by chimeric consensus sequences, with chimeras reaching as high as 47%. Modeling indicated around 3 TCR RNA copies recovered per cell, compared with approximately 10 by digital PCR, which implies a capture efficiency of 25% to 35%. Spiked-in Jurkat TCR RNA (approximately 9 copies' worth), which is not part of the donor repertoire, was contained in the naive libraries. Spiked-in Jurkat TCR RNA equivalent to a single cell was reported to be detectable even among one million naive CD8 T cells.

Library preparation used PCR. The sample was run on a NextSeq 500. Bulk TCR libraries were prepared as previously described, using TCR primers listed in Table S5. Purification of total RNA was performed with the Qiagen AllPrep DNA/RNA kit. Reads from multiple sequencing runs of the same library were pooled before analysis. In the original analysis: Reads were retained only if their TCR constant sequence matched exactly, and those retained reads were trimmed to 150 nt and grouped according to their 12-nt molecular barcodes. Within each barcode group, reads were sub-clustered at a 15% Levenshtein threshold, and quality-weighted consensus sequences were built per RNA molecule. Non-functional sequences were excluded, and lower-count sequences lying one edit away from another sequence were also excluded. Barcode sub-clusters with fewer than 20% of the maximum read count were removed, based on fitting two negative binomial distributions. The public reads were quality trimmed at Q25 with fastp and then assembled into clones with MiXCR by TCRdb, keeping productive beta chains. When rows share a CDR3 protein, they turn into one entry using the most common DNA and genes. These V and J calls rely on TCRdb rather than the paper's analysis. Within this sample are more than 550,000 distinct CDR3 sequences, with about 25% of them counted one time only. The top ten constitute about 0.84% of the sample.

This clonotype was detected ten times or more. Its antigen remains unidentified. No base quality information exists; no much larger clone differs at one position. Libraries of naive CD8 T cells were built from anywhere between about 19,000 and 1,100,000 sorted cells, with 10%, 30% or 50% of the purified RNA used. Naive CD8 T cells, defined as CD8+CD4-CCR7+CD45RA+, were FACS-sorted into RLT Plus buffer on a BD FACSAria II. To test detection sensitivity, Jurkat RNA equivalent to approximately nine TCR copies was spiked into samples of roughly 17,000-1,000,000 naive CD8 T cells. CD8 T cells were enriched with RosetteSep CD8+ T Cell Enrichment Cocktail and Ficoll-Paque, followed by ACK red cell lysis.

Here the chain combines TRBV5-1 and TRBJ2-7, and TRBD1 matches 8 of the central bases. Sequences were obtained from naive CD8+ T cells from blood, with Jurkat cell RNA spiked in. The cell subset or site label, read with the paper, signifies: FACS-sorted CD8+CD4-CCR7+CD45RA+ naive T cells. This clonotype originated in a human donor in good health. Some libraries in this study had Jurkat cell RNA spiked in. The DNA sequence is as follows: TGCGCCAGCAGTCTAAGGACAGGGAGCTACGAGCAGTACTTC. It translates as CASSLRTGSYEQYF.